Listed here are 22 T cell receptor beta chains from one sample, sequenced in a study of spatial heterogeneity in lung cancer. TCRdb recomputed calls from the 5' RACE reads with MiXCR, one row per CDR3 protein. In the table there are 20,000 to 25,000 distinct CDR3 sequences, approximately 4.5% of which are singletons. As for time point: sample taken at primary tumor resection. In each case, whole RNA from tumor, nontumor lung or frozen PBMC was sequenced unsorted. The sequencing used PBMCs, collected at surgery. These receptors were obtained from a male donor with early-stage non-small cell lung cancer.

There are many counts of this clonotype. The chain combines TRBV20-1 with TRBJ2-7; perhaps TRBD1 as D (5 bases). Trimming took 3 bases from V and 2 from J, leaving 8 bases between them. Germline-derived CDR1 and CDR2 are DFQATT and SNEGSKA (reference sequence). CDR3 length: 12 amino acids. CDR3 sequence reads: CSARPRAYEQYF. CDR3 DNA: TGCAGTGCTAGGCCCAGGGCCTACGAGCAGTACTTC.

Ten or more counts support this clonotype. This chain joins TRBV24-1 and TRBJ2-2, with D hard to call. Trimming pared 4 bases from V and 5 bases from J, leaving 13 bases between. This CDR3 comprises 15 residues. CDR1 KGHDR and CDR2 SFDVKD come from the germline V gene. The CDR3: CATSDPRAQTGELFF. DNA for the CDR3: TGTGCCACCAGTGACCCCCGGGCGCAGACCGGGGAGCTGTTTTTT.

This clonotype was counted many times. The rearrangement uses TRBV6-2 or TRBV6-3 and TRBJ2-7, with TRBD2 identical over 9 bases. The CDR3 sequence is 14 residues long. The V segment lost 3 bases and the J segment 5 bases; nucleotides outside the gene matches: 5. Germline loops: CDR1 MNHEY, CDR2 SVGEGT. This CDR3 reads CASSYIAGVNEQYF. CDR3 sequence (DNA): TGTGCCAGCAGTTATATAGCGGGAGTAAACGAGCAGTACTTC.

This clonotype was detected many times. The rearrangement links TRBV10-3 to TRBJ1-1, with 7 bases identical to TRBD1. V lost 11 bases and J lost 0; bases outside the gene matches: 6. The CDR3 totals 13 residues. CDR1 and CDR2 (germline): ENHRY, SYGVKD. The CDR3: CAVRQGLNTEAFF. The CDR3 bases are TGTGCCGTCCGACAGGGACTGAACACTGAAGCTTTCTTT.

This clonotype has a count of ten or more. In DNA, the CDR3 is TGTGCCAGCAGCCCCACAGGGGGTAAGAATGAGCAGTTCTTC. Residues: CASSPTGGKNEQFF. V and J are TRBV6-2 or TRBV6-3 and TRBJ2-1; 8 bases are a match to TRBD1. The CDR3 extends over 14 amino acids. V shed 6 bases and J 7 bases; nucleotides not matched to a gene: 8. CDR1 MNHEY and CDR2 SVGEGT come from the germline V gene.

This clonotype was found many times. The chain uses TRBV7-6 and TRBJ2-1, with 8 bases aligning to TRBD2. The trim removed 2 bases at V and 8 bases at J, leaving 8 bases unmatched. The CDR3 runs to 15 residues. Looked up from germline, CDR1 is SGHVS and CDR2 is FNYEAQ. This CDR3 is CASSLTGGPTDEQFF. The CDR3 DNA follows: TGTGCCAGCAGCTTAACGGGAGGGCCTACCGATGAGCAGTTCTTC. The full variable domain, with the rest looked up from reference TRBV7-6 and TRBJ2-1, is GAGVSQSPRYKVTKRGQDVALRCDPISGHVSLYWYRQALGQGPEFLTYFNYEAQQDKSGLPNDRFSAERPEGSISTLTIQRTEQRDSAMYRCASSLTGGPTDEQFFGPGTRLTVL.

This clonotype was recorded at least ten times. CDR3 amino acids: CATSGGRQYQETQYF. CDR3 coding DNA: TGTGCCACCAGTGGTGGTCGTCAGTACCAAGAGACCCAGTACTTC. The chain employs TRBV24-1 and TRBJ2-5; D remains unclear. Germline values: CDR1 KGHDR, CDR2 SFDVKD. The CDR3 consists of 15 residues. Trimming took off 5 bases at V and 0 bases at J, with 12 bases between the two ends.

There are many counts of this clonotype. The chain couples TRBV5-6 to TRBJ2-6; no clear D gene. Germline CDR1 SGHDT, CDR2 YYEEEE. This CDR3 spans 15 amino acids. V lost 1 base and J 0 bases, leaving 5 bases between the germline ends. CDR3 DNA: TGTGCCAGCAGCTTGTATGGCTCTGGGGCCAACGTCCTGACTTTC. Protein product: CASSLYGSGANVLTF. Based on the CDR3 plus reference TRBV5-6 and TRBJ2-6, the full variable domain is DAGVTQSPTHLIKTRGQQVTLRCSPKSGHDTVSWYQQALGQGPQFIFQYYEEEERQRGNFPDRFSGHQFPNYSSELNVNALLLGDSALYLCASSLYGSGANVLTFGAGSRLTVL.

This clonotype occurred many times. The chain is built from TRBV27 and TRBJ2-2; no reliable D call. The germline V gene has CDR1 MNHEY and CDR2 SMNVEV (reference sequence). The V and J ends lost 4 bases and 9 bases respectively, with 6 bases between them. The CDR3 loop spans 11 amino acids. For the CDR3, the DNA is TGTGCCAGCAGTTCGGGCAGGGAGCTGTTTTTT. This encodes CASSSGRELFF.

The sample holds many counts of this clonotype. The chain combines TRBV7-9 with TRBJ1-2; TRBD1 aligns across 9 bases. With 5 bases clipped from V and 7 bases from J, the junction kept 5 bases outside the gene matches. CDR1 and CDR2 (germline): SEHNR, FQNEAQ (reference sequence). The CDR3 contains 13 residues. CDR3 amino acids: CASSRDRAFGYTF. The CDR3 DNA reads as TGTGCCAGCAGCCGGGACAGGGCATTTGGCTACACCTTC.

Many counts were recorded for this clonotype. In DNA form, the CDR3 reads TGCAGTGCTCTACGGGGACTGAGAGGGACCCAGTACTTC. The encoded protein is CSALRGLRGTQYF. The rearrangement uses TRBV20-1 and TRBJ2-5, with D maybe TRBD2 (6 bases). The CDR3 is 13 amino acids. With 5 bases removed from V and 7 bases from J, the gap between germline ends came to 17 bases. Germline V gene lookup returns CDR1 DFQATT and CDR2 SNEGSKA (reference sequence).

The chain links TRBV11-3 to TRBJ1-1; unclear D gene. V lost 0 bases and J lost 3, with 5 bases in between. Germline lookup yields CDR1 SGHNT and CDR2 YENEEA. The CDR3 spans 13 residues. The CDR3 bases are TGTGCCAGCAGCTTAGAATTCGACACTGAAGCTTTCTTT. Encoded protein: CASSLEFDTEAFF.

This clonotype was detected many times. The chain links TRBV6-6 to TRBJ2-7, with D perhaps assigned TRBD1 or TRBD2 (5 bases each). V lost 2 bases and J 0 bases, leaving 8 bases between the germline ends. This CDR3 contains 14 residues. Germline V CDR1 and CDR2: MNHNY, SVGAGI (reference sequence). CDR3 residues: CASSYPGSSYEQYF. DNA of the CDR3: TGTGCCAGCAGTTACCCAGGGAGCTCCTACGAGCAGTACTTC.

This clonotype showed up many times. This chain connects TRBV6-6 to TRBJ1-1; D gene ambiguous. CDR1 is MNHNY, CDR2 SVGAGI, per germline (reference sequence). This CDR3 is 12 amino acids long. The V gene lost 6 bases and the J gene lost 1 base, with 6 bases spanning the gap. The chain's CDR3 is CASRQRNTEAFF. Written as DNA, the CDR3 is TGTGCCAGCAGACAGAGGAACACTGAAGCTTTCTTT.

The chain uses TRBV12-3 or TRBV12-4 and TRBJ2-5, with 7 positions matching TRBD1. V was pared by 5 bases and J by 5 bases, with 8 bases of the junction left unmatched. CDR3 length: 14 amino acids. CDR3 coding DNA: TGTGCCAGCAGTCTCGGACAGGTACAGGAGACCCAGTACTTC. This translates into CASSLGQVQETQYF.

This clonotype has only a few counts. This rearrangement joins TRBV7-2 to TRBJ2-7, with 11 positions matching TRBD2. V lost 6 bases to trimming and J lost 3 bases; unmatched junction nucleotides: 4. The CDR3 runs to 14 residues. From germline, CDR1 is SGHTA and CDR2 FQGNSA. The CDR3 coding sequence is TGTGCCAGCAGTCCCGGGACTAGCGGCTACGAGCAGTACTTC. Protein: CASSPGTSGYEQYF.

The rearrangement links TRBV7-8 to TRBJ2-3; tentative D call: TRBD2 (6 bases). The germline V and J ends were trimmed by 4 bases and 3 bases, with 8 bases remaining between them. The germline gives CDR1 SGHVS, CDR2 FQNEAQ. The CDR3 is 13 amino acids. The CDR3 nucleotides are TGTGCCAGCAGCTGGGGAGGTACAGATACGCAGTATTTT. It specifies CASSWGGTDTQYF.

Ten or more counts support this clonotype. V and J are TRBV2 and TRBJ2-1; TRBD1 matches 7 bases. CDR3 length: 16 residues. In germline, CDR1 is SNHLY, CDR2 FYNNEI. V shed 4 bases and J 5 bases; nucleotides not matched to a gene: 11. The CDR3 protein is CASSGRKGQAHNEQFF. CDR3 in DNA: TGTGCCAGCAGTGGAAGGAAAGGACAGGCCCACAATGAGCAGTTCTTC.

In its sample, this clonotype was seen a few times. The chain carries TRBV12-3 or TRBV12-4 and TRBJ2-1; 8 positions agree with TRBD1. The junction had 12 bases not matched to a gene; V was cut back by 6 bases and J by 8 bases. The CDR3 loop spans 15 amino acids. CDR3: CASSPSTGVIDEQFF. Here the CDR3 DNA reads TGTGCCAGCAGCCCGTCGACAGGGGTCATTGATGAGCAGTTCTTC.

This clonotype was found a few times. The V gene is TRBV7-3, the J gene TRBJ2-1, with 13 bases aligning to TRBD2. The CDR3 length is 18 residues. Per germline, CDR1 SGHTA and CDR2 FQGTGA. Germline trimming cut 5 bases from V and 7 bases from J; bases unmatched to any gene: 14. The CDR3 protein is CASSPGFGLAGDRNEQFF. The CDR3 DNA reads as TGTGCCAGCAGCCCCGGATTCGGACTAGCGGGAGATAGGAATGAGCAGTTCTTC.

In its sample, this clonotype was seen many times. The chain links TRBV12-3 or TRBV12-4 to TRBJ1-4; D not certain. Trimming took 3 bases from V and 8 from J, leaving 7 bases between them. The CDR3 covers 12 residues. The CDR3 nucleotides are TGTGCCAGCAGTTTTCCGCGAGAAAAACTGTTTTTT. The encoded protein is CASSFPREKLFF.

By share of the sample, this clonotype is medium-sized. The chain recombines TRBV29-1 with TRBJ1-1; D possibly corresponds to TRBD1 (5 bases). The CDR3 runs 14 residues. Germline V lookup: CDR1 SQVTM, CDR2 ANQGSEA. V was clipped by 3 bases and J by 0 bases, with 11 bases between them. CDR3 nucleotides: TGCAGCGTTGAGAGGGACGGAATGAACACTGAAGCTTTCTTT. This gives the protein CSVERDGMNTEAFF. The complete variable domain, with remaining parts taken from reference TRBV29-1 and TRBJ1-1, reads SAVISQKPSRDICQRGTSLTIQCQVDSQVTMMFWYRQQPGQSLTLIATANQGSEATYESGFVIDKFPISRPNLTFSTLTVSNMSPEDSSIYLCSVERDGMNTEAFFGQGTRLTVV.